The subject of this entry is one T cell receptor (beta chain). The target antigen is unknown. Deep-level assay runs were performed. The assay was immunoSEQ multiplex PCR, and TCRdb's table has in-frame clones only and misses some. Seen here are 900,000 to 1,200,000 clones, around 78% observed once, and the top ten hold under 0.8%. This entry is derived from a study of shared clonotypes between healthy human individuals. Study results and limitations: Relative to their counterparts shared across all four donors, non-shared clonotypes exhibited diminished generation probabilities.

This CDR3 is built from 15 residues. This clonotype was obtained from a man younger than 30 in good health. Some clones in this sample may be carry-over from other donors' samples. The sequencing sample was made of memory CD4+ T cells from PBMCs. The subset denotes: CD45RA-negative fraction. This chain joins TRBV21-1 and TRBJ2-5; the table's TRBD1 call for D was not verified on the DNA. TRBV21-1 is a documented pseudogene. Here the CDR3 reads CASSGFGQGHETQYF. CDR3 in DNA: TGTGCCAGCAGCGGATTTGGACAGGGTCATGAGACCCAGTACTTC.